The rows below give T cell receptor beta chains drawn from one sample of a study of response to subunit inactivated influenza vaccine. TCRdb passed the RT-PCR reads through MiXCR, listing each CDR3 protein once. The sample records 860,000 or so distinct CDR3 sequences, approximately 21% being singletons. This material consisted of PBMCs from blood, taken about 5 days after vaccination. The receptor source for this set is a middle-aged man who received an inactivated influenza vaccine. CDR3s include the opening cysteine and the closing phenylalanine or tryptophan. Size values are once, few and many counts, or a class for expanded clones, and some rows have none.

j_gene | v_gene | abundance | CDR3aa
TRBJ2-5 | TRBV7-2 | NA | CASSFGRGWWETQYF
TRBJ1-6 | TRBV7-2 | NA | CASFRGADSPLHF
TRBJ2-1 | TRBV24-1 | few | CATSDFPGSSYNEQFF
TRBJ2-1 | TRBV6-2/TRBV6-3 | NA | CASSYPSGRAGYNEQFF
TRBJ2-1 | TRBV12-3/TRBV12-4 | NA | CASSLSATLEGQCEQFF
TRBJ2-1 | TRBV12-3/TRBV12-4 | NA | CASSPWVDEYNEQFF
TRBJ1-6 | TRBV28 | NA | CATQGAWTYNSPLHF
TRBJ2-7 | TRBV7-8 | NA | CASSFLVSGVLEQYF
TRBJ1-2 | TRBV16 | few | CASSQDRSYGYTF
TRBJ2-1 | TRBV7-9 | many | CASSLVFGYNEQFF
TRBJ1-5 | TRBV5-6 | NA | CASSRYRGGENQPQHF
TRBJ2-3 | TRBV28 | NA | CASSYSAGGDTQYF
TRBJ2-7 | TRBV2 | NA | CASTLTGTSDYEQYF
TRBJ2-7 | TRBV6-5 | NA | CASSYSTFASPSYEQYF
TRBJ2-5 | TRBV7-8 | few | CASRPTGGRETQYF
TRBJ2-3 | TRBV7-6 | NA | CASSNLAQSTDTQYF
TRBJ2-2 | TRBV24-1 | few | CATGLGAGELFF
TRBJ2-1 | TRBV10-3 | few | CAISEPPGGTNNEQFF
TRBJ2-1 | TRBV7-9 | NA | CASSPSGLAGNYNEQFF
TRBJ1-1 | TRBV3-1 | many | CASSQVWEANTEAFF
TRBJ2-1 | TRBV4-3 | NA | CASSPSLGYNEQFF
TRBJ2-7 | TRBV12-3/TRBV12-4 | few | CASSSYRGSMDEQYF
TRBJ2-7 | TRBV20-1 | NA | CSARGDRSSYEQYF
TRBJ2-5 | TRBV5-5 | many | CASSLMGGETQYF
TRBJ2-1 | TRBV5-4 | NA | CASRYSGRGYNEQFF
TRBJ1-2 | TRBV25-1 | few | CASRQGENYGYTF
TRBJ2-3 | TRBV4-1 | NA | CASSQEGLFATDTQYF
TRBJ2-3 | TRBV7-2 | few | CASTSFTDTQYF
TRBJ2-1 | TRBV3-1 | NA | CASSHGQGNSDEQFF
TRBJ2-7 | TRBV20-1 | NA | CSARSHRGGYYEQYF
TRBJ2-5 | TRBV4-2 | many | CASSQDRGTQETQYF
TRBJ1-5 | TRBV12-3/TRBV12-4 | many | CASTSGNSNQPQHF
TRBJ1-5 | TRBV11-2 | NA | CASSLEGRRQPQHF
TRBJ2-5 | TRBV5-1 | few | CASSSPDRGGETQYF
TRBJ1-1 | TRBV5-1 | NA | CASSFTGGKSPTEAFF
TRBJ1-1 | TRBV6-1 | few | CASSPGTGPEAFF
TRBJ2-7 | TRBV28 | few | CASSFLAGERRAEQYF
TRBJ2-2 | TRBV5-1 | few | CASSLSQGEPTGELFF
TRBJ2-5 | TRBV28 | NA | CASSRLVATQYF
TRBJ1-5 | TRBV6-6 | few | CASVSQGNQPQHF
TRBJ1-2 | TRBV5-5 | few | CASSLVQTPNYGYTF